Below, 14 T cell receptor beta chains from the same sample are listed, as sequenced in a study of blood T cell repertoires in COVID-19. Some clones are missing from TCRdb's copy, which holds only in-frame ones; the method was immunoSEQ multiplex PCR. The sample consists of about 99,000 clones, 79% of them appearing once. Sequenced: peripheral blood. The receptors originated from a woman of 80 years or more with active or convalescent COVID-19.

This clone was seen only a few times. CDR3 coding DNA: TGTGCCAGCTCCGGAGACAGGACAGGGGCCTATGGCTACACCTTC. It translates to CASSGDRTGAYGYTF. This sequence joins TRBV18 and TRBJ1-2, with 9 nucleotides matching TRBD1. V was pared by 6 bases and J by 4 bases, with 9 bases of the junction left unmatched. CDR3 length: 15 amino acids. Germline CDR1 reads KGHSH; CDR2 reads LQKENI.

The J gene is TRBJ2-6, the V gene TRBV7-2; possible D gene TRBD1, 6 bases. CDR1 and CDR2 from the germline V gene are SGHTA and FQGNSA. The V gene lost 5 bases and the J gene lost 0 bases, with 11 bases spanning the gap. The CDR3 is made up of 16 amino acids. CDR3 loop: CASSQGLSSGANVLTF. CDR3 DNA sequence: TGTGCCAGCAGCCAGGGGCTCTCCTCTGGGGCCAACGTCCTGACTTTC.

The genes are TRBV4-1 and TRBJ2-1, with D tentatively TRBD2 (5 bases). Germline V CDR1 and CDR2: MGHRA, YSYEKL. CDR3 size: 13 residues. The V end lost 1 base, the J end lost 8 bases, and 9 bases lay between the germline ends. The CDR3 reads CASSQVAYDEQFF. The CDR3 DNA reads TGCGCCAGCAGCCAAGTAGCGTACGATGAGCAGTTCTTC.

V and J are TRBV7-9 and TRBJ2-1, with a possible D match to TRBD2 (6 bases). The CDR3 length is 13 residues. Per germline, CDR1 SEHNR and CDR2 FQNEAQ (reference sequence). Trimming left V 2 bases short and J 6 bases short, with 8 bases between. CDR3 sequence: CASSLLTSNEQFF. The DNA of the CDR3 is TGTGCCAGCAGCTTACTGACTAGCAATGAGCAGTTCTTC.

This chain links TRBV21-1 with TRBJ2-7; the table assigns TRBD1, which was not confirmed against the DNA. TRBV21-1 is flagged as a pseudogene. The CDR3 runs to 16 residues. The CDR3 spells CASSKEGTWKIGEQYF. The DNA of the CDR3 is TGTGCCAGCAGCAAAGAAGGGACATGGAAAATAGGCGAGCAGTACTTC.

DNA of the CDR3: TGTGCCAGCAGTTTAGGACTAGCGGGGTCCAATGAGCAGTTCTTC. Its translation: CASSLGLAGSNEQFF. V and J are TRBV28 and TRBJ2-1; 12 bases fit TRBD2. CDR1 is MDHEN, CDR2 SYDVKM, per germline. The CDR3 runs 15 residues. The J segment lost 6 bases and the V segment lost 2 bases, leaving 2 bases of the junction unmatched.

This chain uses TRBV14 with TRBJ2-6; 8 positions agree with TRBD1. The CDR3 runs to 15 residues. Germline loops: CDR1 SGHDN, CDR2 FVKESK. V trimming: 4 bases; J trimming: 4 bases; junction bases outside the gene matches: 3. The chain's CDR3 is CASSRQGLGANVLTF. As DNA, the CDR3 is TGTGCCAGCAGCCGACAGGGGTTGGGGGCCAACGTCCTGACTTTC.

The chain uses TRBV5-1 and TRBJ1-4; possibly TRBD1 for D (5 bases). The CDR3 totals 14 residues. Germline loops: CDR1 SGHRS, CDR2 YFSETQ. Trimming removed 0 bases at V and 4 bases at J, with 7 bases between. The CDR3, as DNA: TGCGCCAGCAGCTTGGGACAGCATAATGAAAAACTGTTTTTT. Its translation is CASSLGQHNEKLFF. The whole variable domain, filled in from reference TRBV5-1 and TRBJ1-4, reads KAGVTQTPRYLIKTRGQQVTLSCSPISGHRSVSWYQQTPGQGLQFLFEYFSETQRNKGNFPGRFSGRQFSNSRSEMNVSTLELGDSALYLCASSLGQHNEKLFFGSGTQLSVL.

The CDR3 DNA reads TGTGCCACCAGTGATCGAGGACTAGCGGGAGGGGGGCCAGATACGCAGTATTTT. Its protein is CATSDRGLAGGGPDTQYF. This chain joins TRBV24-1 and TRBJ2-3; 15 nucleotides agree with TRBD2. Germline CDR1 KGHDR, CDR2 SFDVKD. The CDR3 is 18 residues long. V gave up 3 bases and J gave up 4 bases; unmatched junction bases: 7.

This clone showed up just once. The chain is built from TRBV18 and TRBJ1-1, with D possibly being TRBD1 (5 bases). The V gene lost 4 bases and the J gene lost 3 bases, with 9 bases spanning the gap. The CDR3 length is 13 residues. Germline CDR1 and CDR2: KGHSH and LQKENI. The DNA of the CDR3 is TGTGCCAGCTCACTATCACAGGACACTGAAGCTTTCTTT. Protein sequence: CASSLSQDTEAFF.

CDR3 in amino acids: CASSPQGRGVSGNTIYF. DNA for the CDR3: TGTGCCAGCAGCCCCCAGGGCAGGGGGGTCTCTGGAAACACCATATATTTT. The chain is built from TRBV9 and TRBJ1-3, with 7 bases that match TRBD1. The CDR3 runs 17 residues. The germline CDR1 and CDR2 sequences are SGDLS and YYNGEE. The V and J ends lost 4 bases and 0 bases, in that order; junction bases with no gene match: 10.

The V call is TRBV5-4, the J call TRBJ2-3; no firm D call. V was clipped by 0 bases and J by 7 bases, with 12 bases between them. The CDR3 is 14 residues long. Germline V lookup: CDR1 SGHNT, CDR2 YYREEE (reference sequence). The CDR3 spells CASSLAGQTNTQYF. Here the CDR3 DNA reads TGTGCCAGCAGCTTGGCCGGTCAGACAAATACGCAGTATTTT.

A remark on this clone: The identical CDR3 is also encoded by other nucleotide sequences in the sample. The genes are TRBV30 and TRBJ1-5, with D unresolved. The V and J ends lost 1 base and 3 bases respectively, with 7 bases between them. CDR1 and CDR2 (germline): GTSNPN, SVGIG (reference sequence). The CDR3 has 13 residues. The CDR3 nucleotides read TGTGCCTGGAGTGGAGGAGACAATCAGCCCCAGCATTTT. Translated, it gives CAWSGGDNQPQHF.

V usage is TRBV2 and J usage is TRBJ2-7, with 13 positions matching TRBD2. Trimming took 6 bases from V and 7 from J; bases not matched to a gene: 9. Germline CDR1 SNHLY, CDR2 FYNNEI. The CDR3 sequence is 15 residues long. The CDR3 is CASRFRTSGGGEQYF. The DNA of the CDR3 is TGTGCCAGCAGGTTCAGGACTAGCGGGGGTGGGGAGCAGTACTTC. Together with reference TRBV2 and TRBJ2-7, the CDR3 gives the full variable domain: EPEVTQTPSHQVTQMGQEVILRCVPISNHLYFYWYRQILGQKVEFLVSFYNNEISEKSEIFDDQFSVERPDGSNFTLKIRSTKLEDSAMYFCASRFRTSGGGEQYFGPGTRLTVT.